This T cell receptor (beta chain) was observed in a study of blood T cell repertoires in COVID-19. V was shortened by 2 bases and J by 7 bases, with 15 bases between the two germline ends. This CDR3 comprises 15 residues. Germline CDR1 is MNHNS and CDR2 is SASEGT. This table comes from immunoSEQ multiplex PCR, and its TCRdb copy is limited to in-frame clones, with some not included. The table has a few hundred thousand clones, roughly 87% seen once. In its sample, this clone was seen a few times. The chain has TRBV6-1 and TRBJ2-1; TRBD2 might be the D (5 bases). This clonotype was obtained from a man in his late teens or twenties with acute COVID-19. The specimen sequenced was PBMCs or T cells enriched from blood (not recorded which). The CDR3 protein is CASSEQSGSSNEQFF. The CDR3 bases are TGTGCCAGCAGTGAACAGAGCGGTAGTTCTAATGAGCAGTTCTTC.